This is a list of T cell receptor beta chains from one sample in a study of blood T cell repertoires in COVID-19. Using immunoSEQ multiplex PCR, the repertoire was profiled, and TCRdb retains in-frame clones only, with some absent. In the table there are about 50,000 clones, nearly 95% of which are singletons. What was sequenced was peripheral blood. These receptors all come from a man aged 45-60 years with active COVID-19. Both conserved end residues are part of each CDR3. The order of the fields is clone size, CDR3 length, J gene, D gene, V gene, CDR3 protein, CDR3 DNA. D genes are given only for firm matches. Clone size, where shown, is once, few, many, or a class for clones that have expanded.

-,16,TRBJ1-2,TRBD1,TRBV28,CASRGQGIGRIYGYTF,TGTGCCAGCAGAGGACAGGGGATAGGTCGTATCTATGGCTACACCTTC
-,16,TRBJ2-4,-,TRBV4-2,CASSQDPTTGGNIQYF,TGTGCCAGCAGCCAAGATCCGACTACCGGGGGAAACATTCAGTACTTC
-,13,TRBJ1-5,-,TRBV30,CAWAGKSNQPQHF,TGTGCCTGGGCGGGGAAAAGCAATCAGCCCCAGCATTTT
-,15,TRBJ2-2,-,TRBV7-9,CASSLVSGYTGELFF,TGTGCCAGCAGCTTAGTTAGCGGATACACCGGGGAGCTGTTTTTT
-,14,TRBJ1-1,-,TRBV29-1,CSVEVQLGNTEAFF,TGCAGCGTTGAAGTACAGTTGGGCAACACTGAAGCTTTCTTT
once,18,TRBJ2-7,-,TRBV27,CASSLRPQARRETYEQYF,TGTGCCAGCAGTTTACGCCCGCAGGCCAGGAGGGAAACGTACGAGCAGTACTTC
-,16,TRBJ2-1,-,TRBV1,CTSSQDSGGSYNEQFF,TGCACCAGCAGCCAAGATAGTGGCGGGAGTTACAATGAGCAGTTCTTC
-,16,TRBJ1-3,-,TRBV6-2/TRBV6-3,CASSSREGPSGNTIYF,TGTGCCAGCAGTTCCCGAGAGGGCCCCTCTGGAAACACCATATATTTT
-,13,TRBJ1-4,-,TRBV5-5,CASRSGRGVKLFF,TGTGCCAGCAGATCGGGACGGGGGGTGAAACTGTTTTTT
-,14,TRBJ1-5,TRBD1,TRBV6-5,CASSSGQGTQPQHF,TGTGCCAGCAGTTCCGGACAGGGAACCCAGCCCCAGCATTTT
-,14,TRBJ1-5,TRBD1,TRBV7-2,CASSLGQGSQPQHF,TGTGCCAGCAGCTTAGGACAGGGCTCCCAGCCCCAGCATTTT
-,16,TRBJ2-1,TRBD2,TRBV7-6,CASSFSGFSSYNEQFF,TGTGCCAGCAGCTTTAGCGGGTTTAGCTCCTACAATGAGCAGTTCTTC
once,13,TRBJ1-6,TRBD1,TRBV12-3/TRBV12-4,CASSLGTDSPLHF,TGTGCCAGCAGTCTGGGGACAGATTCACCCCTCCACTTT
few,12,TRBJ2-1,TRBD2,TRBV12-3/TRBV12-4,CASRQTSPEQFF,TGTGCCAGCAGGCAGACTAGCCCGGAGCAGTTCTTC
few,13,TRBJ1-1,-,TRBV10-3,CAISAIMNTEAFF,TGTGCCATCAGTGCCATCATGAACACTGAAGCTTTCTTT
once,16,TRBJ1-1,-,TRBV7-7,CASFSPTRVTNTEAFF,TGTGCTAGCTTCTCCCCCACGCGGGTTACAAACACTGAAGCTTTCTTT
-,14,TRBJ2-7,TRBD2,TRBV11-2,CASSPQRERYEQYF,TGTGCCAGCAGCCCTCAGCGGGAGCGGTACGAGCAGTACTTC
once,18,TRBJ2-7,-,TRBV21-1,CASSKLIGDSLEAYEQYF,TGTGCCAGCAGCAAATTAATAGGGGACAGCCTTGAGGCCTACGAGCAGTACTTC
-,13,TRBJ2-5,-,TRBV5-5,CASSLSRGETQYF,TGTGCCAGCAGCTTATCTCGAGGGGAGACCCAGTACTTC
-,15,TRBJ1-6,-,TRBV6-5,CASSKRTAYNSPLHF,TGTGCCAGCAGTAAAAGGACAGCTTATAATTCACCCCTCCACTTT
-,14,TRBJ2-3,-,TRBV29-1,CSVAAGTSTDTQYF,TGCAGCGTAGCTGCCGGGACTTCCACAGATACGCAGTATTTT
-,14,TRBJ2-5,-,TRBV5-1,CASSLAGSQETQYF,TGCGCCAGCAGCTTGGCAGGATCCCAAGAGACCCAGTACTTC
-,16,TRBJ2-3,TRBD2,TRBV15,CATSGGGALSTDTQYF,TGTGCCACCAGCGGCGGGGGGGCGTTAAGCACAGATACGCAGTATTTT
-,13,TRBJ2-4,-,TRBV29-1,CSALSLSKNIQYF,TGCAGCGCCCTATCTTTGTCCAAAAACATTCAGTACTTC